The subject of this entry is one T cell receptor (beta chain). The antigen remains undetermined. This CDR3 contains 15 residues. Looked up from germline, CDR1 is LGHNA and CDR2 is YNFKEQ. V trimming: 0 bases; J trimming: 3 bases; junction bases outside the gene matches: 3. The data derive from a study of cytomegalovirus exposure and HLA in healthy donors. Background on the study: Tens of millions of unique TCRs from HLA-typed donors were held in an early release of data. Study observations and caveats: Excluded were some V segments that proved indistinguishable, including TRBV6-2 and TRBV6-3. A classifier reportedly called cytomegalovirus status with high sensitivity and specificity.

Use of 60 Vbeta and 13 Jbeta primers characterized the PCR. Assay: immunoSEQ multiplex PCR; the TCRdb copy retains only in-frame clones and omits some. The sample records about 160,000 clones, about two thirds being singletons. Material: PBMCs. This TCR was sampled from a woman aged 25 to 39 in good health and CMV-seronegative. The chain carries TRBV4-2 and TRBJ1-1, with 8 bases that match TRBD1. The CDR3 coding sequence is TGTGCCAGCAGCCAAGACAGGGGGCGCGACACTGAAGCTTTCTTT. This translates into CASSQDRGRDTEAFF.